These 31 T cell receptor beta chains originate from one sample sequenced in a study of shared clonotypes between healthy human individuals. Data came from immunoSEQ multiplex PCR; TCRdb stores just in-frame clones and leaves some out. The data contain roughly 450,000 clones, 79% of them seen just once; the ten biggest clones take up roughly 13%. Sequenced: PBMCs. The receptors were gathered from a woman aged 40-49 years in good health. Some clones in this sample may be carry-over from other donors' samples.

V and J are TRBV2 and TRBJ2-1; the D is unclear. The CDR3 spans 13 residues. V lost 6 bases to trimming and J lost 6 bases, with 12 bases between them. Per the germline V gene, CDR1 is SNHLY and CDR2 is FYNNEI. CDR3 bases: TGTGCCAGCAGAAAAGTCCTAACCAATGAGCAGTTCTTC. It codes for CASRKVLTNEQFF.

This clone was counted a few times. V gene TRBV30 combines with J gene TRBJ1-1; D gene unclear. The germline CDR1 and CDR2 sequences are GTSNPN and SVGIG (reference sequence). The CDR3 has 12 residues. V was trimmed by 8 bases and J by 1 base, leaving 11 bases between them. The CDR3 loop reads CAGKDQNTEAFF. CDR3 in DNA: TGTGCCGGAAAGGACCAGAACACTGAAGCTTTCTTT.

This clone has only a few counts. The chain carries TRBV6-5 and TRBJ2-7; 7 positions match TRBD1. V lost 5 bases and J lost 5; bases outside the gene matches: 12. Germline V gene sequence: CDR1 MNHEY, CDR2 SVGAGI. The CDR3 totals 15 residues. The CDR3 DNA follows: TGTGCCAGCAGTGTCACAGGGGAAGGACCTAACGAGCAGTACTTC. Protein: CASSVTGEGPNEQYF.

The gene calls are TRBV7-2 and TRBJ2-2, with D perhaps TRBD1 or TRBD2 (5 bases each). Germline CDR1 SGHTA, CDR2 FQGNSA. V lost 3 bases to trimming and J lost 1 base, with 9 bases between them. The CDR3 runs 15 residues. CDR3 sequence: CASSFPGRNTGELFF. In DNA, the CDR3 is TGTGCCAGCAGCTTTCCGGGACGGAACACCGGGGAGCTGTTTTTT.

This clone is deemed medium-sized (0.01 to 0.1%). CDR3 region: CASSLLGFYGSYNEQFF. For the CDR3, the DNA is TGTGCCAGCAGTTTACTGGGATTCTACGGCTCCTACAATGAGCAGTTCTTC. J is TRBJ2-1 and V is TRBV27; the D is unclear. Germline values: CDR1 MNHEY, CDR2 SMNVEV (reference sequence). Trimming removed 2 bases from V and 0 bases from J, with 14 bases in between. The CDR3 is 17 amino acids.

This chain links TRBV18 with TRBJ2-7; 8 bases fit TRBD1. Germline V gives CDR1 KGHSH, CDR2 LQKENI. The CDR3 has 14 residues. The J segment lost 5 bases and the V segment lost 0 bases, leaving 3 bases of the junction unmatched. The chain's CDR3 is CASSPPLTGDEQYF. CDR3 sequence (DNA): TGTGCCAGCTCACCACCGTTGACAGGGGACGAGCAGTACTTC.

The V gene is TRBV9, the J gene TRBJ2-1; D ambiguous. This CDR3 is built from 14 residues. Trimming took 6 bases from V and 8 from J, leaving 18 bases between them. The germline CDR1 and CDR2 sequences are SGDLS and YYNGEE. CDR3 region: CASTQTAANDEQFF. The CDR3 DNA is TGTGCCAGCACCCAAACGGCCGCGAACGATGAGCAGTTCTTC.

This clone has only one observation. The V and J genes are TRBV28 and TRBJ2-7; 8 nucleotides agree with TRBD1. V lost 2 bases, J lost 1 base, and 7 bases stayed unmatched. The CDR3 has 16 amino acids. Per the germline V gene, CDR1 is MDHEN and CDR2 is SYDVKM. The chain's CDR3 is CASSLVGTGSSYEQYF. CDR3 nucleotide sequence: TGTGCCAGCAGTTTAGTTGGGACAGGATCTTCCTACGAGCAGTACTTC.

The CDR3 spells CASSESGGGPSGELFF. Here the CDR3 DNA reads TGCGCCAGCAGTGAGTCCGGGGGAGGGCCATCCGGGGAGCTGTTTTTT. The chain uses TRBV10-2 and TRBJ2-2, with 7 bases matching TRBD2. V shed 0 bases, J shed 6 bases, and the junction held 7 bases outside the gene matches. Germline V lookup: CDR1 WSHSY, CDR2 SAAADI. CDR3 length: 16 amino acids.

The rearrangement joins TRBV7-2 to TRBJ2-3; D not resolved. Germline-derived CDR1 and CDR2 are SGHTA and FQGNSA. V shed 2 bases and J shed 3 bases, with 6 bases lying between them. The CDR3 length is 13 residues. For the CDR3, the DNA is TGTGCCAGCAGCTTACAAGAAACAGATACGCAGTATTTT. Residues: CASSLQETDTQYF.

J is TRBJ1-3 and V is TRBV5-6; D ambiguous. CDR1 and CDR2 (germline): SGHDT, YYEEEE. The CDR3 runs 15 residues. V lost 2 bases and J 0 bases, leaving 9 bases between the germline ends. The CDR3 nucleotides read TGTGCCAGCAGCTTAGCGGGAGGCTCTGGAAACACCATATATTTT. Amino acid sequence: CASSLAGGSGNTIYF.

The V and J genes are TRBV15 and TRBJ2-1; TRBD1 might be the D (7 bases). The length of the CDR3 is 13 residues. CDR1 and CDR2 from the germline V gene are LNHNV and YYDKDF (reference sequence). Trimming removed 4 bases from V and 9 bases from J, with 13 bases in between. The CDR3 sequence: CATSTQGEAEQFF. For the CDR3, the DNA is TGTGCCACCAGCACTCAGGGGGAGGCTGAGCAGTTCTTC.

The rearrangement links TRBV5-6 to TRBJ2-5; D uncertain. The J call is doubtful: the DNA matches TRBJ2-7 better. This CDR3 spans 12 amino acids. From germline, CDR1 is SGHDT and CDR2 YYEEEE. CDR3 bases: TGTGCCAGCAGCCGTGACTTCTACGAGCAGTACTTC. Translated: CASSRDFYEQYF.

This clone was observed at least ten times. This rearrangement joins TRBV28 to TRBJ1-1; a possible D gene is TRBD1 (5 bases). V lost 2 bases and J 2 bases, leaving 12 bases between the germline ends. Germline CDR1 is MDHEN and CDR2 is SYDVKM. The CDR3 extends over 15 amino acids. CDR3 sequence reads: CASSLVDTLNTEAFF. The CDR3 DNA follows: TGTGCCAGCAGTTTAGTGGACACTTTAAACACTGAAGCTTTCTTT.

The V and J genes are TRBV2 and TRBJ2-1, with 8 bases that match TRBD2. Germline assignment: CDR1 SNHLY and CDR2 FYNNEI. CDR3 length equals 12 residues. V lost 9 bases, J lost 4 bases, and 2 bases stayed unmatched. The chain's CDR3 is CARTSAYNEQFF. Here the CDR3 DNA reads TGTGCCAGGACTAGCGCATACAATGAGCAGTTCTTC.

V usage is TRBV27 and J usage is TRBJ2-7; possible D gene TRBD1, 5 bases. The V end was cut by 4 bases, the J end by 3 bases, with 7 bases between. Germline V gene lookup returns CDR1 MNHEY and CDR2 SMNVEV (reference sequence). The CDR3 has 12 amino acids. This CDR3 reads CASSSTGYEQYF. The CDR3, as DNA: TGTGCCAGCAGTTCCACAGGCTACGAGCAGTACTTC.

The V call is TRBV19, the J call TRBJ2-5; 10 nucleotides match TRBD2. Judging by the DNA end, TRBJ2-7 fits better; the J call may be wrong. The germline V gene has CDR1 LNHDA and CDR2 SQIVND (reference sequence). The CDR3 is made up of 15 amino acids. CDR3: CASSMTSGSSYEQYF. In nucleotides, the CDR3 is TGTGCCAGTAGTATGACTAGCGGGTCCTCCTACGAGCAGTACTTC.

This clone was recorded a few times. The rearrangement uses TRBV14 and TRBJ2-5; D ambiguous. The V gene lost 1 base and the J gene lost 2 bases, with 14 bases spanning the gap. The length of the CDR3 is 16 residues. Looked up from germline, CDR1 is SGHDN and CDR2 is FVKESK. The CDR3 coding sequence is TGTGCCAGCAGCCAAGGATTGGCGGAGACGCAAGAGACCCAGTACTTC. Protein: CASSQGLAETQETQYF.

The chain uses TRBV28 and TRBJ1-4; a weak D match, TRBD1 (5 bases). Germline V CDR1 and CDR2: MDHEN, SYDVKM. V lost 6 bases to trimming and J lost 4 bases, with 18 bases between them. This CDR3 spans 16 amino acids. This chain's CDR3 is CASSTYRLGGNEKLFF. The CDR3 bases are TGTGCCAGCAGCACATACCGACTCGGGGGTAATGAAAAACTGTTTTTT.

The sample holds one count of this clone. The genes are TRBV2 and TRBJ2-1, with D maybe TRBD2 (6 bases). The V gene's germline CDR1 is SNHLY and CDR2 FYNNEI. The V end was cut by 7 bases, the J end by 1 base, with 11 bases between. The CDR3 extends over 14 amino acids. CDR3 protein: CASIAGTSYNEQFF. As DNA, the CDR3 is TGTGCCAGCATAGCAGGGACTTCCTACAATGAGCAGTTCTTC.

The V and J genes are TRBV15 and TRBJ2-1, with D perhaps matching TRBD2 (5 bases). Germline V gives CDR1 LNHNV, CDR2 YYDKDF (reference sequence). The CDR3 has 15 amino acids. Trimming took off 0 bases at V and 2 bases at J, with 8 bases between the two ends. CDR3 coding DNA: TGTGCCACCAGCAGAGATAGCGCCACCTACAATGAGCAGTTCTTC. It translates to CATSRDSATYNEQFF.

This clone has only one observation. This sequence joins TRBV9 and TRBJ2-2; TRBD1 is a possible D gene (5 bases). The CDR3 has 13 residues. Trimming removed 0 bases from V and 6 bases from J, with 6 bases in between. Germline V gives CDR1 SGDLS, CDR2 YYNGEE. CDR3 loop: CASSVAGPGELFF. The CDR3 bases are TGTGCCAGCAGCGTAGCAGGGCCCGGGGAGCTGTTTTTT.

This clone was counted at least ten times. The CDR3 DNA sequence: TGTGCCAGCAGCTTAGGCCTCGGGAACACCGGGGAGCTGTTTTTT. Encoded protein: CASSLGLGNTGELFF. The rearrangement uses TRBV7-2 and TRBJ2-2; D is uncertain. Trimming took 1 base from V and 1 from J, leaving 7 bases between them. CDR1 is SGHTA, CDR2 FQGNSA, per germline. CDR3 length equals 15 residues.

The rearrangement uses TRBV13 and TRBJ1-5; D is possibly TRBD1 (6 bases). This CDR3 contains 15 residues. V lost 3 bases, J lost 5 bases, and 14 bases lay in between. Germline lookup yields CDR1 PRHDT and CDR2 FYEKMQ (reference sequence). The CDR3: CASSLRGTGHQPQHF. DNA of the CDR3: TGTGCCAGCAGCTTGAGAGGTACAGGGCATCAGCCCCAGCATTTT.

The chain employs TRBV14 and TRBJ1-3; D is uncertain. CDR1 is SGHDN, CDR2 FVKESK, per germline. This CDR3 is 15 amino acids long. V was trimmed by 3 bases and J by 2 bases, leaving 11 bases between them. The CDR3 sequence: CASSQRGVAGNTIYF. Here the CDR3 DNA reads TGTGCCAGCAGCCAGCGGGGAGTAGCTGGAAACACCATATATTTT.

J is TRBJ2-1 and V is TRBV13; D is possibly TRBD1 (5 bases). V shed 1 base and J shed 4 bases, with 11 bases lying between them. CDR1 is PRHDT and CDR2 is FYEKMQ in the germline V gene (reference sequence). The CDR3 is 15 amino acids. CDR3: CASSLAAGLYNEQFF. CDR3 nucleotides: TGTGCCAGCAGCTTAGCGGCAGGGCTTTACAATGAGCAGTTCTTC.

The chain is built from TRBV11-2 and TRBJ2-1; 8 nucleotides agree with TRBD2. J gave up 5 bases and V 5 bases, and 11 bases lay outside the gene matches. The CDR3 loop spans 16 amino acids. CDR1 and CDR2 (germline): SGHAT, FQNNGV. The CDR3 DNA sequence: TGTGCCAGCAGCCCTCAATGGCGGGAGGTAAACAATGAGCAGTTCTTC. Translated: CASSPQWREVNNEQFF.

The rearrangement links TRBV19 to TRBJ1-1; D is perhaps TRBD1 (6 bases). Germline CDR1 is LNHDA and CDR2 is SQIVND (reference sequence). The CDR3 is 14 residues long. Trimming left V 6 bases short and J 8 bases short, with 19 bases between. CDR3 in DNA: TGTGCCAGTAGCAATGCGGGGGCGACCACGGAAGCTTTCTTT. Translating it yields CASSNAGATTEAFF.

This sequence joins TRBV29-1 and TRBJ2-7; a possible D gene is TRBD2 (7 bases). V was cut by 7 bases and J by 3 bases, with 16 bases left in between. The CDR3 extends over 13 amino acids. The germline V gene encodes CDR1 SQVTM and CDR2 ANQGSEA. The CDR3 sequence is CSAEGGRGYEQYF. In DNA form, the CDR3 reads TGCAGCGCCGAGGGGGGGCGAGGCTACGAGCAGTACTTC.

The genes are TRBV28 and TRBJ2-2; TRBD2 matches 9 bases. J was trimmed by 6 bases and V by 0 bases; bases with no gene match: 5. This CDR3 region has 16 residues. Germline V gene data show CDR1 as MDHEN and CDR2 as SYDVKM. The CDR3 protein is CASSLWASGISGELFF. CDR3 coding DNA: TGTGCCAGCAGTTTATGGGCTAGCGGGATTTCCGGGGAGCTGTTTTTT.

The rearrangement uses TRBV30 and TRBJ2-1; perhaps TRBD1 as D (6 bases). Trimming stripped 4 bases from V and 9 bases from J, with 10 bases between. The CDR3 has 11 residues. CDR1 and CDR2 from the germline V gene are GTSNPN and SVGIG (reference sequence). Here the CDR3 reads CAWMWGLEQFF. The CDR3 region has the DNA TGTGCCTGGATGTGGGGGCTTGAGCAGTTCTTC.